This T cell receptor beta chain was identified in a study of blood T cell repertoires in COVID-19. Using immunoSEQ multiplex PCR, the repertoire was profiled, and TCRdb retains in-frame clones only, with some absent. The profile shows over 85,000 clones, around 90% of them singletons. Germline lookup yields CDR1 MRHNA and CDR2 SNTAGT. The CDR3 extends over 15 amino acids. The trim removed 2 bases at V and 6 bases at J, leaving 8 bases unmatched. This chain uses TRBV6-4 with TRBJ1-1, with TRBD1 matching over 8 bases. This TCR came from a man aged 18 to 29 with acute or convalescent COVID-19. The sequenced sample was peripheral blood. The CDR3 loop reads CASSDTGQGSAEAFF. The CDR3 DNA reads as TGTGCCAGCAGTGACACCGGACAGGGTAGCGCTGAAGCTTTCTTT.